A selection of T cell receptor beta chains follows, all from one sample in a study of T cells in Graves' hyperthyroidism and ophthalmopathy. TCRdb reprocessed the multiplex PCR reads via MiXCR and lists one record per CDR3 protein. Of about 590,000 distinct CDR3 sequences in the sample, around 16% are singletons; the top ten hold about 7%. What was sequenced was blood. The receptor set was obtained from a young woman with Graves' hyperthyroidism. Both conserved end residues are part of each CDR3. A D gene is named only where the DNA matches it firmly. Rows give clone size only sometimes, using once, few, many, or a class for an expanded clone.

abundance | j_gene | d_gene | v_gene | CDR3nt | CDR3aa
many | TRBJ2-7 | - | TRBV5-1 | TGCGCCAGCAGCCCCCGGAGGGGGGTATCCTACGAGCAGTACTTC | CASSPRRGVSYEQYF
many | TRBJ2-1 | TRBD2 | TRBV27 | TGTGCCAGCACCCCGGGACTAGCGTCCTACAATGAGCAGTTCTTC | CASTPGLASYNEQFF
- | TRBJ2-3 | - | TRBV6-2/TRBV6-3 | TGTGCCAGCAGTTACTACTGGGGCACAGATACGCAGTATTTT | CASSYYWGTDTQYF
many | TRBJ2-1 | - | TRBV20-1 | TGCAGTGCTATCCGGGGGGCTTGGGATGAGCAGTTCTTC | CSAIRGAWDEQFF
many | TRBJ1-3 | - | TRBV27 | TGTGCCAGCAGCACCCGTAACAGGTCTGGAAACACCATATATTTT | CASSTRNRSGNTIYF
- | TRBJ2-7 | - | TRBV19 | TGTGCCAGTAGTATATCTTTGATTTCCTACGAGCAGTACTTC | CASSISLISYEQYF
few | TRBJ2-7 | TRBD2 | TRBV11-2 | TGTGCCAGCAGCTTAGGATGGTCGGGAGGGACCTACGAGCAGTACTTC | CASSLGWSGGTYEQYF
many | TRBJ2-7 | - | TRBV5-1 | TGCGCCAGCAGCTGGGAGAGTCCCTACGAGCAGTACTTC | CASSWESPYEQYF
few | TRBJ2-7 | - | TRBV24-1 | TGTGCCACCAGTGATTCGGACACGAACGAGCAGTACTTC | CATSDSDTNEQYF
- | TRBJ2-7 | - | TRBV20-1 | TGCAATACAAGCGGGTCAATCTACGAGCAGTACTTC | CNTSGSIYEQYF
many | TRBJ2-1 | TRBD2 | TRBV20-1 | TGCAGTGCTAGAGAAGGGACTAGGAACAATGAGCAGTTCTTC | CSAREGTRNNEQFF
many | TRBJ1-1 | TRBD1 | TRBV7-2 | TGTGCCAGCAGCCCGCAGACAGGGGGCAGGAGGAACACTGAAGCTTTCTTT | CASSPQTGGRRNTEAFF
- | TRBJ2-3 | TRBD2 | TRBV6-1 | TGTGCCAGCACCCCCCGGGGGGGGACTCATACGCAGTATTTT | CASTPRGGTHTQYF
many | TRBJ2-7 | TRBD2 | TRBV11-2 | TGTGCCAGCAGTCCAGGACTAGCGGGGTACTACGAGCAGTACTTC | CASSPGLAGYYEQYF
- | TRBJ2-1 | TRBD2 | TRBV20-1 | TGCAGTGCTAGAGACACCGGGACTAGGGCGTACAATGAGCAGTTCTTC | CSARDTGTRAYNEQFF
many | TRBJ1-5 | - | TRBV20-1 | TGCAGTGCTAGAGATGGGGTAAGAGGGAGCAATCAGCCCCAGCATTTT | CSARDGVRGSNQPQHF
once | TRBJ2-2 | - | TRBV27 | TGTGCCAGCAGTCCCTGGAGGGGAGTGGGGGAGCTGTTTTTT | CASSPWRGVGELFF
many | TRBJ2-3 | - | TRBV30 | TGTGCCTGGAGTGTCAGGTCAGATACGCAGTATTTT | CAWSVRSDTQYF